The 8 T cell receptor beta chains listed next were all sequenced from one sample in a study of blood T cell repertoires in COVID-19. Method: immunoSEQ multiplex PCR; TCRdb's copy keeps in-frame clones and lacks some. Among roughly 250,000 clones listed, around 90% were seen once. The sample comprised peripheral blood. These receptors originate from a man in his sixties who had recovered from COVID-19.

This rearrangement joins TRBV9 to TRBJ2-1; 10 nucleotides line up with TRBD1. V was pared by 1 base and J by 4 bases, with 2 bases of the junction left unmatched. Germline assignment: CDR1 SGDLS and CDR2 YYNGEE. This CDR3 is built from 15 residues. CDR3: CASSVQGQGYNEQFF. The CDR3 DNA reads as TGTGCCAGCAGCGTACAGGGACAGGGGTACAATGAGCAGTTCTTC.

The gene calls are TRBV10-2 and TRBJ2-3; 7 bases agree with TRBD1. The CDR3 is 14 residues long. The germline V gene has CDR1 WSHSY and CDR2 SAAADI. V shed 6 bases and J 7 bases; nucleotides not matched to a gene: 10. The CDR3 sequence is CASSAGTARHTQYF. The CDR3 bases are TGCGCCAGCAGCGCCGGGACAGCTCGTCATACGCAGTATTTT.

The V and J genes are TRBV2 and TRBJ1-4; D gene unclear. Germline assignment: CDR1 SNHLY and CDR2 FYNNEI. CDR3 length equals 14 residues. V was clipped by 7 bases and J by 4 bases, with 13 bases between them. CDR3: CASTRTGINEKLFF. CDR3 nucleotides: TGTGCCAGCACCAGGACGGGGATTAATGAAAAACTGTTTTTT.

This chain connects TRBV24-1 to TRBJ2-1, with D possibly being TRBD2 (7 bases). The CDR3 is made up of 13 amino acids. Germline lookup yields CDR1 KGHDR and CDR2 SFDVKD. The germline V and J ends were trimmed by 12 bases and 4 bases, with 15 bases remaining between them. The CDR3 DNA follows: TGTGCCGCCTTCGGGGGGCCATACAATGAGCAGTTCTTC. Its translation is CAAFGGPYNEQFF.

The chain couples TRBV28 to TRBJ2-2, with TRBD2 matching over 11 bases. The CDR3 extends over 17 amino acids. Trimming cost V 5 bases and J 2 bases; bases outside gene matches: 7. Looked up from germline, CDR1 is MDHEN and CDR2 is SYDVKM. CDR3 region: CASSPPGTSGNTGELFF. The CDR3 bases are TGTGCCAGCAGTCCCCCCGGGACTAGCGGTAACACCGGGGAGCTGTTTTTT.

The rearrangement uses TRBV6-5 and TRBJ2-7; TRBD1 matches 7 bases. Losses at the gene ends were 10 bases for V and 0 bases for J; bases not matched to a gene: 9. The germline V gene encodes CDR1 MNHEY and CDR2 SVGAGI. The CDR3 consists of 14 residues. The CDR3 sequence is CATGQRQGSYEQYV. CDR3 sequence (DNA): TGTGCCACGGGCCAAAGACAGGGCTCCTACGAGCAGTACGTC.

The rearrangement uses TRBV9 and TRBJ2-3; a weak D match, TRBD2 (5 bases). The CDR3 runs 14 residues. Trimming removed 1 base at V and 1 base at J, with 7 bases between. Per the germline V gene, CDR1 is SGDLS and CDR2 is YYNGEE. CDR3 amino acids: CASSVTRGTDTQYF. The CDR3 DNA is TGTGCCAGCAGCGTAACGAGGGGCACAGATACGCAGTATTTT.

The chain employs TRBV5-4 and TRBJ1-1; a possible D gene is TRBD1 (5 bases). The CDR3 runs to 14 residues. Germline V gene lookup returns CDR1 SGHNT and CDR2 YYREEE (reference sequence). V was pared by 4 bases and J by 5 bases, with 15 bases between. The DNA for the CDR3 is TGTGCCAGCAGCCCTCGGCAAAAGGGGACTGAAGCTTTCTTT. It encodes CASSPRQKGTEAFF.